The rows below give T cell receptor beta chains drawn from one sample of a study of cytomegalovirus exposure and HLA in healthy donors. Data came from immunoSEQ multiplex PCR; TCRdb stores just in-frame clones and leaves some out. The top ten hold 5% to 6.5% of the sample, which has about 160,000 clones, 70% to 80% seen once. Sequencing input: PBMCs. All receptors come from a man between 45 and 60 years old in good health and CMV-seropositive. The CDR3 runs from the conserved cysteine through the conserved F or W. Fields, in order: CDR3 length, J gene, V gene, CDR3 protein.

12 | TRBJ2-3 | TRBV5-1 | CASGQLGDTQYF
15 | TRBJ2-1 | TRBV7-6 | CASSLVLGTFNEQFF
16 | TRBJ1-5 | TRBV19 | CASSKGQTVSNQPQHF
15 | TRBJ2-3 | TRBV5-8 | CASSYPGQGTDTQYF
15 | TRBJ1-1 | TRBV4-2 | CASSPGQGLNTEAFF
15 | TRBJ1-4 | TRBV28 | CASSLFSVAREKLFF
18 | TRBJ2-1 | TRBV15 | CATSRDLIGSSSYNEQFF
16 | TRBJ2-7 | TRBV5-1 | CASSLDGTGGSYEQYF
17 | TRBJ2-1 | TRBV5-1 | CASSPGLAGPMGNEQFF
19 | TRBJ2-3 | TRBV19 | CASSPGLAGLNGITDTQYF
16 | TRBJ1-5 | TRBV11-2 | CASSLGEQGYNQPQHF
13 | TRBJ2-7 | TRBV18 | CASSPDTVAEQYF
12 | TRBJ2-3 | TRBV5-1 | CASSLDQDTQYF
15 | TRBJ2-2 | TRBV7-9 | CASSLGRGYTGELFF
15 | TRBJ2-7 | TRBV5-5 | CASSNTGTGLYEQYF
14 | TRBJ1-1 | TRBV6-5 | CASSYSLGNTEAFF
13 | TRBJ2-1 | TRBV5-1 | CASSLDGNYEQFF
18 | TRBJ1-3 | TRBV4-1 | CASSQRSPHRDSGNTIYF
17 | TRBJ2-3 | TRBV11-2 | CASSLGMLAGDTDTQYF
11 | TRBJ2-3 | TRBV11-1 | CASSSGGTQYF
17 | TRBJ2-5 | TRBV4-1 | CASSQGTSGRSLETQYF
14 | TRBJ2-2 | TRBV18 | CASSIGGSTGELFF
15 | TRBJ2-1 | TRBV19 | CASSMRLAGYNEQFF
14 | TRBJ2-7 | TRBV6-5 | CASSYMGGVGEQYF
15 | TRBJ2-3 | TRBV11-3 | CASSPSGRSTDTQYF
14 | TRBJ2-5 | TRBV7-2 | CASSFDRTQETQYF